This passage covers 24 T cell receptor beta chains from one sample sequenced in a study of identical twins. In TCRdb, the 5' RACE reads were re-called with MiXCR into one record per CDR3 protein. The sample has 700,000 to 950,000 distinct CDR3 sequences; about 12% are singletons. The same data also contributed to another study, on yellow fever vaccine responses in identical twins.

The specimen was PBMCs. The receptors come from a woman in her late teens or twenties in good health.

This clonotype showed up just a few times. This chain connects TRBV7-9 to TRBJ2-5; D perhaps matches TRBD2 (5 bases). Trimming removed 3 bases from V and 7 bases from J, with 6 bases in between. Looked up from germline, CDR1 is SEHNR and CDR2 is FQNEAQ (reference sequence). The CDR3 runs to 11 residues. CDR3 sequence: CASSLEVTQYF. CDR3 DNA: TGTGCCAGCAGCTTGGAGGTGACCCAGTACTTC.

As regards this clonotype: Compared with germline, one end of the junction differs, possibly owing to a read error. The genes are TRBV4-2 and TRBJ1-1; D gene unclear. The germline gives CDR1 LGHNA, CDR2 YNFKEQ. The CDR3 extends over 14 amino acids. The CDR3: CARSPSGLYTEAFF. The DNA of the CDR3 is TGTGCCAGGAGCCCTTCGGGGTTATACACTGAAGCTTTCTTT.

Here the CDR3 reads CASSVPEETQYF. The DNA of the CDR3 is TGTGCCAGCAGTGTTCCAGAAGAGACCCAGTACTTC. V is TRBV2 and J is TRBJ2-5; D gene unclear. Trimming pared 4 bases from V and 3 bases from J, leaving 6 bases between. CDR3 length equals 12 residues. CDR1 SNHLY and CDR2 FYNNEI come from the germline V gene.

Ten or more counts support this clonotype. The chain joins TRBV25-1 to TRBJ1-1; tentative D call: TRBD1 (6 bases). The V end was cut by 8 bases, the J end by 0 bases, with 13 bases between. Germline CDR1 is MGHDK and CDR2 is SYGVNS. CDR3 length equals 14 residues. CDR3: CASFLTGMNTEAFF. The CDR3 region has the DNA TGTGCCAGCTTCCTGACAGGTATGAACACTGAAGCTTTCTTT.

This clonotype was seen a few times. The chain carries TRBV27 and TRBJ1-5; D might be TRBD1 (6 bases). V lost 5 bases and J lost 0, with 17 bases in between. The CDR3 covers 17 residues. Germline V lookup: CDR1 MNHEY, CDR2 SMNVEV (reference sequence). CDR3 sequence (DNA): TGTGCCAGCAGTATAAGGGGGTTGACAGGTAGCAATCAGCCCCAGCATTTT. Amino acids: CASSIRGLTGSNQPQHF.

This clonotype showed up many times. This chain links TRBV4-2 with TRBJ2-3; 11 bases agree with TRBD2. Per germline, CDR1 LGHNA and CDR2 YNFKEQ. The CDR3 runs 20 residues. V gave up 1 base and J gave up 0 bases; unmatched junction bases: 12. The CDR3 reads CASSQGVALAGVASTDTQYF. Written as DNA, the CDR3 is TGTGCCAGCAGCCAAGGGGTCGCACTAGCGGGGGTCGCTAGCACAGATACGCAGTATTTT.

This clonotype was detected a few times. This chain uses TRBV2 with TRBJ2-1; D is possibly TRBD2 (5 bases). This CDR3 is built from 12 residues. The germline V and J ends were trimmed by 10 bases and 5 bases, with 12 bases remaining between them. In germline, CDR1 is SNHLY, CDR2 FYNNEI. Here the CDR3 DNA reads TGTGCCACCGGGGAGTCCGACAATGAGCAGTTCTTC. Its translation is CATGESDNEQFF.

This clonotype has only a few counts. The rearrangement joins TRBV4-1 to TRBJ2-1; 12 positions match TRBD1. Losses at the gene ends were 4 bases for V and 0 bases for J; bases not matched to a gene: 4. The V gene's germline CDR1 is MGHRA and CDR2 YSYEKL. This CDR3 spans 17 amino acids. The CDR3 reads CASSLEGQGASYNEQFF. The DNA of the CDR3 is TGCGCCAGCAGCCTTGAGGGACAGGGGGCCTCCTACAATGAGCAGTTCTTC.

The chain recombines TRBV6-1 with TRBJ1-2; D remains unclear. Germline-derived CDR1 and CDR2 are MNHNS and SASEGT. The CDR3 spans 14 residues. V was trimmed by 0 bases and J by 4 bases, leaving 9 bases between them. The CDR3 nucleotides are TGTGCCAGCAGTGAAGCGCGGGCAGCCTATGGCTACACCTTC. It codes for CASSEARAAYGYTF.

The CDR3 bases are TGTGCCATCAGTGAGTACCGTAACGAGCAGTACTTC. Protein product: CAISEYRNEQYF. The V call is TRBV10-3, the J call TRBJ2-7; D gene unclear. The germline V gene encodes CDR1 ENHRY and CDR2 SYGVKD. V was pared by 1 base and J by 5 bases, with 6 bases between. This CDR3 has 12 amino acids.

This clonotype was seen a handful of times. V is TRBV24-1 and J is TRBJ2-5; maybe TRBD2 (5 bases). The V end was cut by 5 bases, the J end by 5 bases, with 11 bases between. This CDR3 has 13 residues. The germline CDR1 and CDR2 sequences are KGHDR and SFDVKD. CDR3 nucleotide sequence: TGTGCCACCAGTGCCTTCCCGGGGGAGACCCAGTACTTC. Its protein product is CATSAFPGETQYF.

V gene TRBV20-1 combines with J gene TRBJ2-7; 7 nucleotides line up with TRBD1. The CDR3 spans 13 residues. The ends lost 5 bases at V and 2 bases at J; junction bases unmatched: 6. CDR1 DFQATT and CDR2 SNEGSKA come from the germline V gene (reference sequence). CDR3 sequence reads: CSADGQVAYEQYV. The CDR3 coding sequence is TGCAGTGCTGATGGACAGGTAGCCTACGAGCAGTACGTC.

The sample holds a few counts of this clonotype. The V call is TRBV12-3 or TRBV12-4, the J call TRBJ2-5, with 7 bases that match TRBD1. This CDR3 is built from 15 residues. J was trimmed by 4 bases and V by 3 bases; bases with no gene match: 8. The CDR3 nucleotides read TGTGCCAGCAGTTTGGGGACAGAAGGAGGAGAGACCCAGTACTTC. Its translation: CASSLGTEGGETQYF.

The CDR3: CASQGSGETQYF. The CDR3 DNA reads as TGTGCCAGCCAAGGATCAGGGGAGACCCAGTACTTC. The rearrangement links TRBV7-9 to TRBJ2-5; D may be TRBD1 (5 bases). V lost 8 bases and J 5 bases, leaving 12 bases between the germline ends. The CDR3 covers 12 residues. Looked up from germline, CDR1 is SEHNR and CDR2 is FQNEAQ (reference sequence).

This clonotype was counted between two and nine times. The gene calls are TRBV5-1 and TRBJ1-1, with D possibly being TRBD1 (5 bases). Germline loops: CDR1 SGHRS, CDR2 YFSETQ. This CDR3 contains 13 residues. V lost 4 bases and J 5 bases, leaving 12 bases between the germline ends. CDR3 protein: CASSGIGGTEAFF. CDR3 nucleotides: TGCGCCAGCAGCGGGATCGGGGGGACTGAAGCTTTCTTT.

This clonotype was seen only a few times. V usage is TRBV11-2 and J usage is TRBJ2-7; tentatively, D is TRBD1 (6 bases). The CDR3 totals 14 residues. V lost 4 bases and J lost 4, with 14 bases in between. Germline V lookup: CDR1 SGHAT, CDR2 FQNNGV. The CDR3 spells CASSWGGGTYEQYF. For the CDR3, the DNA is TGTGCCAGCAGCTGGGGTGGGGGCACATACGAGCAGTACTTC. Supplemented by reference TRBV11-2 and TRBJ2-7, the full variable domain reads EAGVAQSPRYKIIEKRQSVAFWCNPISGHATLYWYQQILGQGPKLLIQFQNNGVVDDSQLPKDRFSAERLKGVDSTLKIQPAKLEDSAVYLCASSWGGGTYEQYFGPGTRLTVT.

This clonotype was detected ten times or more. The chain uses TRBV4-2 and TRBJ2-4; 7 bases map to TRBD1. CDR3 size: 16 residues. Germline CDR1 is LGHNA and CDR2 is YNFKEQ. The J segment lost 13 bases and the V segment lost 4 bases, leaving 19 bases of the junction unmatched. DNA for the CDR3: TGTGCCAGCAGCCGCGAAGGGACAGTGAAAACAGAGGTACAGTACTTC. This gives the protein CASSREGTVKTEVQYF.

CDR3 coding DNA: TGTGCCAGCAGTTACTCTCGTGTCAAGACGAGTGTCAATTCACCCCTCCACTTT. It yields the protein CASSYSRVKTSVNSPLHF. The V call is TRBV6-2 or TRBV6-3, the J call TRBJ1-6, with D hard to call. Trimming took off 0 bases at V and 7 bases at J, with 19 bases between the two ends. Germline lookup yields CDR1 MNHEY and CDR2 SVGEGT. The CDR3 has 18 amino acids.

This sequence joins TRBV4-2 and TRBJ1-5; D gene unclear. This CDR3 has 17 residues. From germline, CDR1 is LGHNA and CDR2 YNFKEQ. The V gene lost 7 bases and the J gene lost 3 bases, with 22 bases spanning the gap. The CDR3 nucleotides are TGTGCCAGCAACCGCTACACGGAGATTTATGACAATCAGCCCCAGCATTTT. Amino acid sequence: CASNRYTEIYDNQPQHF.

The rearrangement joins TRBV5-6 to TRBJ2-7; D may be TRBD2 (6 bases). Trimming pared 4 bases from V and 2 bases from J, leaving 13 bases between. This CDR3 has 14 amino acids. Germline V gives CDR1 SGHDT, CDR2 YYEEEE. CDR3 bases: TGTGCCAGCAGCCTGGCGGGGAACACCTACGAGCAGTACGTC. Protein product: CASSLAGNTYEQYV.

This clonotype was seen more than once but under ten times. The chain links TRBV5-5 to TRBJ2-3; 8 bases map to TRBD1. Germline V CDR1 and CDR2: SGHKS, YYEKEE (reference sequence). CDR3 length: 15 amino acids. V lost 4 bases, J lost 1 base, and 5 bases stayed unmatched. The CDR3 here is CASSSYRGGTDTQYF. The CDR3 DNA follows: TGTGCCAGCAGCAGTTACAGGGGGGGCACAGATACGCAGTATTTT.

The chain joins TRBV10-1 to TRBJ1-1, with 9 bases aligning to TRBD1. With 5 bases clipped from V and 1 base from J, the junction kept 8 bases outside the gene matches. The CDR3 is 16 amino acids. CDR1 is WNHNN and CDR2 is SYGVQD in the germline V gene (reference sequence). Here the CDR3 reads CASSPVGQGKNTEAFF. The CDR3 bases are TGCGCCAGCAGTCCAGTGGGACAGGGAAAGAACACTGAAGCTTTCTTT.

This clonotype has more than one count but fewer than ten. The chain combines TRBV7-9 with TRBJ2-5; D ambiguous. This CDR3 region has 13 residues. Trimming shortened V by 2 bases and J by 3 bases, and 7 bases separated the two germline ends. Per germline, CDR1 SEHNR and CDR2 FQNEAQ (reference sequence). CDR3: CASSLTTKETQYF. The CDR3 DNA is TGTGCCAGCAGCTTAACGACCAAAGAGACCCAGTACTTC.

The table lists this clonotype with a few counts. CDR3 bases: TGTGCCAGCGCGATGACAGGGGGTATTGCCAAAAACATTCAGTACTTC. Translation: CASAMTGGIAKNIQYF. The chain combines TRBV28 with TRBJ2-4, with 9 bases matching TRBD1. The CDR3 covers 16 residues. Germline CDR1 reads MDHEN; CDR2 reads SYDVKM. V lost 8 bases and J lost 1; bases outside the gene matches: 9.